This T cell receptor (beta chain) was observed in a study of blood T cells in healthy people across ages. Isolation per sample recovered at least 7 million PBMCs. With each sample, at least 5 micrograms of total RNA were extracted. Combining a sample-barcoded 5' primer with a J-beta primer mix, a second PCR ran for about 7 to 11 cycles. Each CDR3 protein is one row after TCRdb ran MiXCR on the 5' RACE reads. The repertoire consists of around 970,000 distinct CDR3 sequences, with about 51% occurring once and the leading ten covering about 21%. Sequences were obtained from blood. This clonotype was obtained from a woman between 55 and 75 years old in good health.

DNA for the CDR3: TGTGCCACCAGCAGAGGCCTCTGGGCGAGGGGGCGCGGTAGTGAGCAGTACTTC. Amino acids: CATSRGLWARGRGSEQYF. The rearrangement links TRBV15 to TRBJ2-5; TRBD1 matches at 7 bases. The CDR3 runs to 18 residues. Germline CDR1 and CDR2: LNHNV and YYDKDF (reference sequence). V trimming: 1 base; J trimming: 11 bases; junction bases outside the gene matches: 22.